This TCR beta chain was recovered during a study of brain T cells in children with intractable seizures. Study-level points and caveats: Clones missing pre-surgery may reflect undersampling of that blood sample.

Sequencing was limited to surgery cases with top T cell transcript signatures in brain tissue. V was pared by 3 bases and J by 0 bases, with 2 bases of the junction left unmatched. The CDR3 has 18 amino acids. Looked up from germline, CDR1 is KGHDR and CDR2 is SFDVKD. This clone appeared once. The antigen remains unidentified. Sequenced by immunoSEQ multiplex PCR; TCRdb stores in-frame clones only, minus some. Altogether 75,000 to 80,000 clones are present, about 93% being singletons, with the ten largest covering over 1.5%. The sample here was peripheral blood, taken at surgery. This chain joins TRBV24-1 and TRBJ2-6; 12 positions match TRBD2. The receptor comes from a boy younger than two with tuberous sclerosis and intractable seizures. This CDR3 reads CATSDGLAGRSGANVLTF. CDR3 DNA sequence: TGTGCCACCAGTGATGGACTAGCGGGACGCTCTGGGGCCAACGTCCTGACTTTC.